Listed here are 2 T cell receptor beta chains from one sample, sequenced in a study of blood T cell repertoires in COVID-19. Sequencing was performed with immunoSEQ multiplex PCR; in TCRdb, only in-frame clones are kept and a portion is missing. Here the sample spans more than 200,000 clones, around 84% being singletons. Input material: peripheral blood. These TCRs come from a woman aged 60-70 years with COVID-19, enrolled during active disease.

The rearrangement joins TRBV30 to TRBJ1-6; 10 bases line up with TRBD1. V gave up 0 bases and J gave up 9 bases; unmatched junction bases: 2. Per germline, CDR1 GTSNPN and CDR2 SVGIG (reference sequence). The CDR3 is 14 residues long. The CDR3: CAWSVDRGVSPLHF. CDR3 DNA sequence: TGTGCCTGGAGTGTGGACAGGGGGGTTTCACCCCTCCACTTT.

This chain uses TRBV18 with TRBJ1-1, with 8 bases aligning to TRBD1. Germline assignment: CDR1 KGHSH and CDR2 LQKENI. With V trimmed by 2 bases and J by 4 bases, 3 bases remained unmatched. The CDR3 covers 14 residues. Here the CDR3 DNA reads TGTGCCAGCTCACCAAACAGGGGGGCCACTGAAGCTTTCTTT. Protein sequence: CASSPNRGATEAFF.